This TCR beta chain was profiled in a study of blood T cell repertoires in COVID-19. Study-level information: Acute and convalescent COVID-19 samples came from the United States, Italy and Spain.

Followed over time, Seattle patients had been enrolled while infection was active. Libraries were prepared by immunoSEQ multiplex PCR; TCRdb keeps only in-frame clonotypes and omits some of them. There are 540,000 or so clones in the sample; about 89% occur only once, and roughly 8.3% lies in the top ten. V lost 2 bases, J lost 2 bases, and 13 bases lay in between. Per germline, CDR1 GTSNPN and CDR2 SVGIG (reference sequence). The CDR3 has 15 amino acids. Sequencing used peripheral blood. The TCR originated in a woman aged 50 to 65 with COVID-19, enrolled during active disease. The gene calls are TRBV30 and TRBJ1-3, with D tentatively TRBD1 (5 bases). The CDR3 region is CAWSIGGVTGNTIYF. The CDR3 nucleotides read TGTGCCTGGAGTATCGGGGGAGTAACTGGAAACACCATATATTTT.